These 10 T cell receptor beta chains were all obtained from the same sample, sequenced in a study of blood T cell repertoires in COVID-19. Clones were read by immunoSEQ multiplex PCR, and TCRdb kept only the in-frame ones, dropping some. The table records under 300,000 clones, about 82% of them present only once. The specimen sequenced was peripheral blood. The origin of the receptors is a man aged 80 or over with acute or convalescent COVID-19.

The CDR3 is CASSPIPPTSASSYEQYF. The CDR3, as DNA: TGTGCCAGCTCACCGATACCCCCCACTAGCGCCAGCTCCTACGAGCAGTACTTC. The chain couples TRBV18 to TRBJ2-7, with 7 bases lining up with TRBD2. CDR1 KGHSH and CDR2 LQKENI come from the germline V gene. This CDR3 contains 18 residues. V was pared by 3 bases and J by 0 bases, with 14 bases of the junction left unmatched.

The rearrangement uses TRBV5-4 and TRBJ1-3; no clear D. This CDR3 spans 14 amino acids. Germline values: CDR1 SGHNT, CDR2 YYREEE (reference sequence). The V end was cut by 3 bases, the J end by 3 bases, with 10 bases between. The CDR3 here is CASSSPGSGNTIYF. The CDR3 bases are TGTGCCAGCAGCTCGCCCGGGAGTGGAAACACCATATATTTT.

The table lists this clone with a count of one. This chain links TRBV18 with TRBJ2-1; 8 bases are shared with TRBD1. The V gene's germline CDR1 is KGHSH and CDR2 LQKENI. Trimming removed 5 bases from V and 6 bases from J; junction bases left unmatched: 3. This CDR3 region has 13 residues. The DNA for the CDR3 is TGTGCCAGCTCAACGGACAGGGTCAATGAGCAGTTCTTC. It codes for CASSTDRVNEQFF.

This chain connects TRBV5-4 to TRBJ1-4; 10 bases match TRBD1. After removal of 4 bases from V and 5 bases from J, the junction contained 5 bases not matched to a gene. CDR3 length equals 15 residues. CDR1 and CDR2 from the germline V gene are SGHNT and YYREEE (reference sequence). The CDR3 bases are TGTGCCAGCAGCCATCCGGGACAGGGGAATGAAAAACTGTTTTTT. As protein: CASSHPGQGNEKLFF.

V is TRBV9 and J is TRBJ2-3, with 7 nucleotides matching TRBD2. The CDR3 runs 14 residues. Germline trimming cut 3 bases from V and 3 bases from J; bases unmatched to any gene: 4. In germline, CDR1 is SGDLS, CDR2 YYNGEE. CDR3 sequence (DNA): TGTGCCAGCAGCGGCGGGGGTTGGACAGATACGCAGTATTTT. It is translated as CASSGGGWTDTQYF. The whole variable domain, remainder taken from reference TRBV9 and TRBJ2-3, is DSGVTQTPKHLITATGQRVTLRCSPRSGDLSVYWYQQSLDQGLQFLIQYYNGEERAKGNILERFSAQQFPDLHSELNLSSLELGDSALYFCASSGGGWTDTQYFGPGTRLTVL.

The gene calls are TRBV9 and TRBJ1-3, with 8 bases lining up with TRBD1. The V and J ends lost 0 bases and 0 bases, in that order; junction bases with no gene match: 5. Germline lookup yields CDR1 SGDLS and CDR2 YYNGEE. The CDR3 is 17 amino acids. The CDR3 reads CASSVDVRGHSGNTIYF. CDR3 bases: TGTGCCAGCAGCGTAGACGTCAGGGGGCACTCTGGAAACACCATATATTTT.

This clone has only a few counts. This chain joins TRBV19 and TRBJ2-7, with 10 positions matching TRBD1. Germline V lookup: CDR1 LNHDA, CDR2 SQIVND (reference sequence). This CDR3 has 14 amino acids. V lost 6 bases and J lost 4; bases outside the gene matches: 6. The CDR3 nucleotides are TGTGCCAGTAGACGGACAGGGGGAAGATACGAGCAGTACTTC. This sequence encodes CASRRTGGRYEQYF. Using reference TRBV19 and TRBJ2-7 for the parts outside the CDR3, the full variable domain is DGGITQSPKYLFRKEGQNVTLSCEQNLNHDAMYWYRQDPGQGLRLIYYSQIVNDFQKGDIAEGYSVSREKKESFPLTVTSAQKNPTAFYLCASRRTGGRYEQYFGPGTRLTVT.

With respect to this clone: Other DNA sequences in the sample encode the same CDR3. The J gene is TRBJ2-5, the V gene TRBV18; unclear D gene. The V gene lost 3 bases and the J gene lost 2 bases, with 4 bases spanning the gap. This CDR3 is 12 amino acids long. Germline lookup yields CDR1 KGHSH and CDR2 LQKENI. The CDR3 region has the DNA TGTGCCAGCTCACCTACTCAAGAGACCCAGTACTTC. Amino acids: CASSPTQETQYF.

The chain recombines TRBV3-1 (or the pseudogene TRBV3-2) with TRBJ1-2; the D is unclear. This CDR3 comprises 16 residues. Trimming shortened V by 4 bases and J by 2 bases, and 17 bases separated the two germline ends. Germline V gene data show CDR1 as LGHDT and CDR2 as YNNKEL (reference sequence). In DNA, the CDR3 is TGTGCCAGCAGCCCTCGAGGCGAGGGCCGGAACTATGGCTACACCTTC. Protein product: CASSPRGEGRNYGYTF.

The chain joins TRBV27 to TRBJ2-7; no clear D. V was cut by 5 bases and J by 0 bases, with 2 bases left in between. Germline V CDR1 and CDR2: MNHEY, SMNVEV (reference sequence). The CDR3 covers 11 residues. The CDR3 DNA reads TGTGCCAGCAGTCTCTCCTACGAGCAGTACTTC. It yields the protein CASSLSYEQYF.